This is a list of T cell receptor beta chains from one sample in a study of blood T cell repertoires in COVID-19. Profiling relied on immunoSEQ multiplex PCR, and the TCRdb table lists in-frame clones only, not all of them. Of around 300,000 clones listed, 90% were seen once; the top ten hold about 1%. Sequencing was performed on peripheral blood. Receptor source: a woman aged 40 to 49 with COVID-19, enrolled during active disease. The CDR3 runs from the conserved cysteine through the conserved F or W. D genes are given only for firm matches. Only part of the rows carry a size: once, few, many, or a class if the clone is expanded.

. | TRBD2 | TRBJ2-1 | TRBV27 | CASSPSGRANNEQFF | TGTGCCAGCAGCCCTAGCGGGAGGGCTAACAATGAGCAGTTCTTC
. | TRBD1 | TRBJ1-2 | TRBV9 | CASSGDRGPYGYTF | TGTGCCAGCAGCGGAGACAGGGGGCCCTATGGCTACACCTTC
. | . | TRBJ1-3 | TRBV30 | CAWSTGRGSGNTIYF | TGTGCCTGGAGTACTGGGAGGGGATCTGGAAACACCATATATTTT
once | . | TRBJ1-2 | TRBV25-1 | CASSEFEGDYGYTF | TGTGCCAGCAGTGAATTTGAGGGGGACTATGGCTACACCTTC
. | . | TRBJ2-3 | TRBV27 | CASSSRQSTDTQYF | TGTGCCAGCAGTTCTAGACAGAGCACAGATACGCAGTATTTT
. | TRBD2 | TRBJ2-2 | TRBV6-2/TRBV6-3 | CASSYDPGTSGGRNTGELFF | TGTGCCAGCAGTTACGACCCAGGGACTAGCGGGGGAAGAAACACCGGGGAGCTGTTTTTT
. | TRBD2 | TRBJ2-1 | TRBV27 | CASSGTSGHEQFF | TGTGCCAGCAGCGGGACTAGCGGGCATGAGCAGTTCTTC
. | . | TRBJ2-1 | TRBV6-6 | CASSYTVTPYNEQFF | TGTGCCAGCAGTTACACAGTGACCCCCTACAATGAGCAGTTCTTC
. | . | TRBJ2-2 | TRBV28 | CASTPAREGWDTGELFF | TGTGCCAGCACTCCTGCCAGGGAAGGGTGGGACACCGGGGAGCTGTTTTTT
few | TRBD1 | TRBJ1-6 | TRBV5-4 | CASSYDRGSPLHF | TGTGCCAGCAGCTACGACAGGGGCTCACCCCTCCACTTT
. | . | TRBJ2-3 | TRBV7-8 | CASSSEDRFTDTQYF | TGTGCCAGCAGCTCCGAAGACAGATTCACAGATACGCAGTATTTT
. | . | TRBJ2-7 | TRBV5-6 | CASSLQATYEQYF | TGTGCCAGCAGCTTGCAAGCTACCTACGAGCAGTACTTC
. | TRBD1 | TRBJ2-1 | TRBV6-4 | CASSVQGHYNEQFF | TGTGCCAGCAGTGTACAGGGGCACTACAATGAGCAGTTCTTC
. | TRBD1 | TRBJ1-1 | TRBV9 | CASSVGPEGQGGNTEAFF | TGTGCCAGCAGCGTAGGGCCCGAAGGACAGGGTGGGAACACTGAAGCTTTCTTT
. | . | TRBJ2-1 | TRBV30 | CAWSGLTIEQFF | TGTGCCTGGAGTGGCCTTACTATAGAGCAGTTCTTC
. | TRBD2 | TRBJ2-7 | TRBV4-3 | CASSQDTLAGAPDEQYF | TGCGCCAGCAGCCAAGACACTCTAGCGGGAGCTCCAGACGAGCAGTACTTC
. | TRBD2 | TRBJ2-3 | TRBV28 | CASSLAPGTSGRGSTDTQYF | TGTGCCAGCAGTTTAGCCCCCGGGACTAGCGGGAGGGGGAGCACAGATACGCAGTATTTT
. | . | TRBJ1-6 | TRBV27 | CASSPQGPGWSLHF | TGTGCCAGCAGTCCACAGGGTCCCGGGTGGTCCCTCCACTTT
. | . | TRBJ1-3 | TRBV5-1 | CASSLGGGNTIYF | TGCGCCAGCAGCTTGGGTGGAGGGAACACCATATATTTT
once | . | TRBJ1-3 | TRBV21-1 | CASSSYSGGSNFSSGNTIYF | TGTGCCAGCAGCTCCTATTCGGGGGGGTCGAACTTTAGCTCTGGAAACACCATATATTTT
once | . | TRBJ2-1 | TRBV19 | CASSMGGSYNEQFF | TGTGCCAGTAGTATGGGGGGTTCCTACAATGAGCAGTTCTTC
. | TRBD1 | TRBJ2-4 | TRBV7-9 | CASSTGQGRAKNIQYF | TGTGCCAGCAGCACCGGACAGGGTAGGGCCAAAAACATTCAGTACTTC
. | TRBD1 | TRBJ2-5 | TRBV15 | CATSRAGTGQETQYF | TGTGCCACCAGCAGAGCCGGGACAGGACAAGAGACCCAGTACTTC
. | . | TRBJ1-1 | TRBV4-2 | CASSQTDRINTEAFF | TGTGCCAGCAGCCAAACTGACAGAATTAACACTGAAGCTTTCTTT
. | . | TRBJ1-2 | TRBV25-1 | CASSRVNYGYTF | TGTGCCAGCTCCAGGGTTAACTATGGCTACACCTTC
. | TRBD2 | TRBJ2-1 | TRBV28 | CASGGGPYNEQFF | TGTGCCAGCGGCGGGGGGCCCTACAATGAGCAGTTCTTC